A selection of T cell receptor beta chains follows, all from one sample in a study of blood T cell repertoires in COVID-19. This table comes from immunoSEQ multiplex PCR, and its TCRdb copy is limited to in-frame clones, with some not included. The sample lists around 130,000 clones, around 90% occurring once. Sequencing was done on a sample of peripheral blood. The source is a human donor with COVID-19, enrolled during active disease. The donor label of this sample is uncertain. CDR3s include the opening cysteine and the closing phenylalanine or tryptophan. The order of the fields is D gene, J gene, V gene, CDR3 protein, CDR3 DNA. The D gene is left open where the match is weak.

d_call: -
j_call: TRBJ2-2
v_call: TRBV5-1
cdr3_aa: CASRSDTAANTGELFF
cdr3_nt: TGCGCCAGCCGTTCAGACACAGCCGCGAACACCGGGGAGCTGTTTTTT

d_call: -
j_call: TRBJ2-3
v_call: TRBV12-3/TRBV12-4
cdr3_aa: CASSIPSTGTQYF
cdr3_nt: TGTGCCAGCAGTATCCCTTCCACGGGTACGCAGTATTTT

d_call: -
j_call: TRBJ1-1
v_call: TRBV6-6
cdr3_aa: CASSYSRRVATEAFF
cdr3_nt: TGTGCCAGCAGTTACTCCCGCCGGGTGGCAACTGAAGCTTTCTTT

d_call: -
j_call: TRBJ1-2
v_call: TRBV11-2
cdr3_aa: CASSSVRQPLYGYTF
cdr3_nt: TGTGCCAGCAGCTCAGTTCGACAGCCTCTCTATGGCTACACCTTC

d_call: TRBD1
j_call: TRBJ1-5
v_call: TRBV27
cdr3_aa: CASSLSGTGGTGNQPQHF
cdr3_nt: TGTGCCAGCAGTTTATCGGGGACAGGGGGGACGGGCAATCAGCCCCAGCATTTT

d_call: TRBD1
j_call: TRBJ1-6
v_call: TRBV27
cdr3_aa: CASRMTGTYYSPLHF
cdr3_nt: TGTGCCAGCAGAATGACAGGGACCTACTATTCACCCCTCCACTTT

d_call: TRBD1
j_call: TRBJ2-7
v_call: TRBV5-4
cdr3_aa: CASSSGQGVGAEQYF
cdr3_nt: TGTGCCAGCAGCTCGGGGCAGGGGGTGGGGGCCGAGCAGTACTTC

d_call: -
j_call: TRBJ1-1
v_call: TRBV29-1
cdr3_aa: CSLMGEGEAFF
cdr3_nt: TGCAGCCTGATGGGGGAGGGGGAAGCTTTCTTT

d_call: -
j_call: TRBJ1-3
v_call: TRBV6-1
cdr3_aa: CASSEVRTGNTIYF
cdr3_nt: TGTGCCAGCAGTGAAGTGAGGACTGGAAACACCATATATTTT

d_call: -
j_call: TRBJ2-3
v_call: TRBV5-6
cdr3_aa: CARRPVTGVDADTQYF
cdr3_nt: TGTGCCAGAAGACCTGTCACGGGAGTTGATGCAGATACGCAGTATTTT